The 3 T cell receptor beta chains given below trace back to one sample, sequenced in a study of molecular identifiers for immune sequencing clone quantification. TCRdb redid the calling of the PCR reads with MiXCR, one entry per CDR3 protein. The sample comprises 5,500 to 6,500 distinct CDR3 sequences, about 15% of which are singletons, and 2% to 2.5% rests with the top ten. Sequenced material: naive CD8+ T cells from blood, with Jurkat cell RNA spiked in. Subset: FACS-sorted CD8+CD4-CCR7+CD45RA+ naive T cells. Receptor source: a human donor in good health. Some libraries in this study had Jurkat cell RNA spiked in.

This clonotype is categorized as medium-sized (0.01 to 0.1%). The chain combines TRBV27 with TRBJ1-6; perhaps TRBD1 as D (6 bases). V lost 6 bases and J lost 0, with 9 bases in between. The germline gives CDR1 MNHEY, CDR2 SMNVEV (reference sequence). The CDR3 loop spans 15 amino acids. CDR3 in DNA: TGTGCCAGCAGACAGGGACCCTCCTATAATTCACCCCTCCACTTT. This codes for CASRQGPSYNSPLHF.

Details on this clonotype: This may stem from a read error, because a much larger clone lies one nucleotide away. CDR3 nucleotide sequence: TGTGCCAGCTCTAAAGGGGTTCGCGGGGGCCAAGAGACCCAGTGCTTC. Protein sequence: CASSKGVRGGQETQCF. The V and J genes are TRBV12-3 or TRBV12-4 and TRBJ2-5; tentatively, D is TRBD2 (7 bases). The CDR3 covers 16 residues.

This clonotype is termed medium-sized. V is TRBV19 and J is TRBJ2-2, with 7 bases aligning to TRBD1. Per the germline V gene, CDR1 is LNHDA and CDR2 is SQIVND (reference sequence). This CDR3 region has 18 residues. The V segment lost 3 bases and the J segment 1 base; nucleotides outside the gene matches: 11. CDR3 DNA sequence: TGTGCCAGTAGTATTGGAGCTTCGGGACAGATGAACACCGGGGAGCTGTTTTTT. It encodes CASSIGASGQMNTGELFF. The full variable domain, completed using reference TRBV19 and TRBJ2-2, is DGGITQSPKYLFRKEGQNVTLSCEQNLNHDAMYWYRQDPGQGLRLIYYSQIVNDFQKGDIAEGYSVSREKKESFPLTVTSAQKNPTAFYLCASSIGASGQMNTGELFFGEGSRLTVL.